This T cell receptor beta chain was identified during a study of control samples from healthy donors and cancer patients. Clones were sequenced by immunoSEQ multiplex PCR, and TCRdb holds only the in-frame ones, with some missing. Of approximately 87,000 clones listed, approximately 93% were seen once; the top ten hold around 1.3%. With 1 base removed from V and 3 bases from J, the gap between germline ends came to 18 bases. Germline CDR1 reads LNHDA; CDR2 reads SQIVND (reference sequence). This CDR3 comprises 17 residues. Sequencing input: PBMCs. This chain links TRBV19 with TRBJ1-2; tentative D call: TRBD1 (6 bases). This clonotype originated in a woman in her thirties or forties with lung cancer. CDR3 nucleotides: TGTGCCAGTAGTATAGGGGCAGGGGATTTTTACCACTATGGCTACACCTTC. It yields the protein CASSIGAGDFYHYGYTF.